This T cell receptor beta chain was documented in a study of radiotherapy plus CTLA-4 blockade in lung cancer. Measured with immunoSEQ multiplex PCR; TCRdb has only the in-frame clones, and not every one. Of approximately 45,000 clones listed, approximately 62% are singletons. This CDR3 contains 14 residues. Germline loops: CDR1 ENHRY, CDR2 SYGVKD. Trimming removed 10 bases at V and 3 bases at J, with 16 bases between. The V and J genes are TRBV10-3 and TRBJ2-1; maybe TRBD1 (6 bases). The sample was peripheral blood, taken from a patient treated with radiotherapy plus ipilimumab. The source of this sequence is a human donor with non-small cell lung cancer who had a partial response to radiotherapy plus ipilimumab. CDR3 sequence: CATQDSNSYNEQFF. The DNA for the CDR3 is TGTGCCACCCAGGACAGTAATAGCTACAATGAGCAGTTCTTC.